One sample yielded the 23 T cell receptor beta chains listed below, sequenced in a study of a mutant IDH1 vaccine in newly diagnosed glioma (dated by TCRdb to the early 2020s). The sample's time point, from its label and the paper: week 5, during vaccination. Each vaccine dose, consisting of 300 ug of a 20-mer mutant IDH1 peptide in Montanide, was administered subcutaneously with topical imiquimod. The method behind the library was the immunoSEQ multiplex PCR assay. The clones in this table, taken by TCRdb from immuneACCESS, are in-frame only. Not every clone is retained; where verified, under half of the shortfall comes from an unresolved V gene, and the cause of the rest is unknown. The sample contains 70,000 to 100,000 clones, around nine tenths of them found a single time. The top ten hold 0.56% of the sample. No antigen has been assigned to these receptors. The material sequenced was PBMCs, taken from a glioma patient whose treatment included an IDH1 peptide vaccine. These TCRs come from a woman aged 50 to 65 with glioma.

The gene calls are TRBV19 and TRBJ2-1, with unresolved D. Germline CDR1 is LNHDA and CDR2 is SQIVND (reference sequence). V was trimmed by 7 bases and J by 5 bases, leaving 15 bases between them. CDR3 size: 14 residues. CDR3 DNA: TGTGCCAGTAAATCTGAGCCGGGTCACAATGAGCAGTTCTTC. Its protein product is CASKSEPGHNEQFF.

This clone was found once. The V call is TRBV7-9, the J call TRBJ2-3; unclear D gene. Trimming shortened V by 4 bases and J by 2 bases, and 7 bases separated the two germline ends. Germline loops: CDR1 SEHNR, CDR2 FQNEAQ (reference sequence). The CDR3 is made up of 13 amino acids. This chain's CDR3 is CASSSGPTDTQYF. The CDR3 coding sequence is TGTGCCAGCAGCTCAGGACCCACAGATACGCAGTATTTT.

V and J are TRBV9 and TRBJ2-5; D remains ambiguous. This CDR3 contains 14 residues. Trimming took off 0 bases at V and 1 base at J, with 7 bases between the two ends. Germline CDR1 SGDLS, CDR2 YYNGEE. CDR3 in amino acids: CASSVVGTQETQYF. The CDR3 bases are TGTGCCAGCAGCGTAGTTGGAACCCAAGAGACCCAGTACTTC.

This chain joins TRBV5-1 and TRBJ2-7; no clear D. Germline V CDR1 and CDR2: SGHRS, YFSETQ. This CDR3 region has 14 residues. V was pared by 0 bases and J by 3 bases, with 10 bases between. The CDR3 nucleotides are TGCGCCAGCAGCTTGGCGGCGGACCTCTACGAGCAGTACTTC. Protein product: CASSLAADLYEQYF.

The chain employs TRBV5-1 and TRBJ1-2; the D gene is possibly TRBD1 (5 bases). With 6 bases removed from V and 8 bases from J, the gap between germline ends came to 23 bases. The CDR3 loop spans 15 amino acids. Per the germline V gene, CDR1 is SGHRS and CDR2 is YFSETQ. The CDR3 sequence is CASKEDGDGARGYTF. DNA for the CDR3: TGCGCCAGCAAGGAAGATGGGGATGGGGCTCGGGGCTACACCTTC.

In its sample, this clone was seen once. The gene calls are TRBV28 and TRBJ2-1; 7 bases match TRBD2. The length of the CDR3 is 15 residues. Germline loops: CDR1 MDHEN, CDR2 SYDVKM. Germline trimming cut 2 bases from V and 9 bases from J; bases unmatched to any gene: 10. CDR3 in DNA: TGTGCCAGCAGTTTAAGGCTAGCGGATCTGGGTGAGCAGTTCTTC. Its protein is CASSLRLADLGEQFF. Full variable domain (outside the CDR3, taken from reference TRBV28 and TRBJ2-1): DVKVTQSSRYLVKRTGEKVFLECVQDMDHENMFWYRQDPGLGLRLIYFSYDVKMKEKGDIPEGYSVSREKKERFSLILESASTNQTSMYLCASSLRLADLGEQFFGPGTRLTVL.

This chain uses TRBV27 with TRBJ1-5; no clear D gene. Germline loops: CDR1 MNHEY, CDR2 SMNVEV (reference sequence). The CDR3 is made up of 16 amino acids. Trimming took 1 base from V and 4 from J, leaving 14 bases between them. The chain's CDR3 is CASSLWPGRFNQPQHF. The CDR3 coding sequence is TGTGCCAGCAGTTTATGGCCGGGCCGTTTTAATCAGCCCCAGCATTTT.

A single count supports this clone. The chain carries TRBV27 and TRBJ1-1; D remains unclear. In germline, CDR1 is MNHEY, CDR2 SMNVEV (reference sequence). The CDR3 sequence is 13 residues long. V was shortened by 5 bases and J by 3 bases, with 10 bases between the two germline ends. The CDR3: CASSRGRDTEAFF. The CDR3 DNA reads as TGTGCCAGCAGTCGTGGGAGGGACACTGAAGCTTTCTTT.

The J gene is TRBJ2-1, the V gene TRBV9; maybe TRBD2 (5 bases). The CDR3 consists of 14 residues. Trimming took 0 bases from V and 2 from J, leaving 6 bases between them. Per the germline V gene, CDR1 is SGDLS and CDR2 is YYNGEE. The CDR3: CASSVAEAYNEQFF. The CDR3 bases are TGTGCCAGCAGCGTAGCGGAGGCCTACAATGAGCAGTTCTTC.

This clone was observed at least ten times. V and J are TRBV5-4 and TRBJ2-7, with D possibly being TRBD2 (6 bases). V lost 4 bases to trimming and J lost 0 bases, with 14 bases between them. In germline, CDR1 is SGHNT, CDR2 YYREEE (reference sequence). The CDR3 runs 15 residues. CDR3 nucleotide sequence: TGTGCCAGCAGCCCCGGGGCGGGATACTCCTACGAGCAGTACTTC. This sequence encodes CASSPGAGYSYEQYF.

The rearrangement joins TRBV5-1 to TRBJ1-3; D is ambiguous. The CDR3 sequence is 15 residues long. The germline gives CDR1 SGHRS, CDR2 YFSETQ. Between the trimmed V and J ends, which lost 1 base and 0 bases, there was a span of 8 bases. The CDR3 nucleotides read TGCGCCAGCAGCTTGTTGCCGTACTCTGGAAACACCATATATTTT. This sequence encodes CASSLLPYSGNTIYF.

This clone was counted once. The chain has TRBV7-8 and TRBJ2-3; no firm D call. The germline V and J ends were trimmed by 1 base and 2 bases, with 7 bases remaining between them. CDR1 and CDR2 from the germline V gene are SGHVS and FQNEAQ. The CDR3 contains 14 residues. CDR3 DNA sequence: TGTGCCAGCAGCTTAGAAAGGATCACAGATACGCAGTATTTT. Its translation is CASSLERITDTQYF. The complete variable domain, with remaining parts taken from reference TRBV7-8 and TRBJ2-3, reads GAGVSQSPRYKVAKRGQDVALRCDPISGHVSLFWYQQALGQGPEFLTYFQNEAQLDKSGLPSDRFFAERPEGSVSTLKIQRTQQEDSAVYLCASSLERITDTQYFGPGTRLTVL.

This chain links TRBV9 with TRBJ2-7; 13 nucleotides match TRBD2. Per the germline V gene, CDR1 is SGDLS and CDR2 is YYNGEE. The CDR3 covers 15 residues. V shed 3 bases and J 1 base; nucleotides not matched to a gene: 1. This chain's CDR3 is CASSATSGRSYEQYF. The CDR3 region has the DNA TGTGCCAGCAGCGCGACTAGCGGGAGGTCCTACGAGCAGTACTTC.

This clone was picked up a small number of times. The CDR3 spells CAWSVRGTGYTDTQYF. CDR3 nucleotides: TGTGCCTGGAGTGTACGAGGGACAGGGTACACAGATACGCAGTATTTT. V and J are TRBV30 and TRBJ2-3, with 9 nucleotides matching TRBD1. The CDR3 loop spans 16 amino acids. With V trimmed by 0 bases and J by 2 bases, 6 bases remained unmatched. Germline V gives CDR1 GTSNPN, CDR2 SVGIG (reference sequence).

The chain links TRBV7-9 to TRBJ2-2; TRBD2 agrees at 8 bases. The V gene end was trimmed by 7 bases and the J gene end by 4 bases; junction bases not matched to a gene: 8. This CDR3 has 15 amino acids. Germline CDR1 reads SEHNR; CDR2 reads FQNEAQ (reference sequence). The CDR3 reads CASKLGLAGTGELFF. For the CDR3, the DNA is TGTGCCAGCAAACTTGGACTAGCAGGCACCGGGGAGCTGTTTTTT.

The rearrangement links TRBV5-5 to TRBJ2-4; 13 bases align to TRBD2. The germline gives CDR1 SGHKS, CDR2 YYEKEE (reference sequence). V lost 0 bases to trimming and J lost 2 bases; unmatched junction nucleotides: 5. The CDR3 length is 18 residues. The CDR3 coding sequence is TGTGCCAGCAGCTTGGGGACTAGCGGGAGCAGAACCAAAAACATTCAGTACTTC. Translating gives CASSLGTSGSRTKNIQYF.

This clone was seen only once. The chain uses TRBV5-1 and TRBJ2-1, with TRBD1 matching over 7 bases. Trimming at V came to 0 bases and at J to 0 bases, leaving 3 bases not matched to a gene. The CDR3 runs 16 residues. Germline CDR1 reads SGHRS; CDR2 reads YFSETQ. The CDR3 DNA reads as TGCGCCAGCAGCTTGGGGGGACAGATCTCCTACAATGAGCAGTTCTTC. Amino acids: CASSLGGQISYNEQFF.

Points on this clone: Sequence at one end of the junction differs from germline and may be a read error. The chain has TRBV5-1 and TRBJ2-1, with TRBD2 matching 14 bases. The CDR3 runs to 14 residues. Germline V lookup: CDR1 SGHRS, CDR2 YFSETQ. The CDR3 DNA is TGCGCCAGCAGCTTGGGGGGACTAGCGGGAGAATCGATCTTC. This translates into CASSLGGLAGESIF.

The chain links TRBV28 to TRBJ2-7; D perhaps matches TRBD2 (5 bases). Per the germline V gene, CDR1 is MDHEN and CDR2 is SYDVKM. Trimming left V 5 bases short and J 6 bases short, with 17 bases between. This CDR3 has 14 residues. The CDR3 DNA reads TGTGCCAGCAGTCCCCTGGGCGGACTCCTCGAGCAGTACTTC. This sequence encodes CASSPLGGLLEQYF. The full variable domain, in which reference TRBV28 and TRBJ2-7 provide the parts outside the CDR3, is DVKVTQSSRYLVKRTGEKVFLECVQDMDHENMFWYRQDPGLGLRLIYFSYDVKMKEKGDIPEGYSVSREKKERFSLILESASTNQTSMYLCASSPLGGLLEQYFGPGTRLTVT.

The rearrangement joins TRBV7-2 to TRBJ2-3; D not certain. CDR3 size: 15 residues. Germline V gene lookup returns CDR1 SGHTA and CDR2 FQGNSA. V gave up 1 base and J gave up 2 bases, with 10 bases separating them. Here the CDR3 DNA reads TGTGCCAGCAGCTTAGTAGTGACCTACACAGATACGCAGTATTTT. Translation gives CASSLVVTYTDTQYF.

The chain recombines TRBV9 with TRBJ2-1; D is ambiguous. The CDR3 length is 11 residues. Looked up from germline, CDR1 is SGDLS and CDR2 is YYNGEE. Trimming cost V 0 bases and J 8 bases, with 3 bases left between them. The CDR3 region has the DNA TGTGCCAGCAGCGTAGGTTATGAGCAGTTCTTC. Its protein is CASSVGYEQFF.

The gene calls are TRBV27 and TRBJ1-6; 7 nucleotides line up with TRBD1. This CDR3 has 12 residues. Germline V gives CDR1 MNHEY, CDR2 SMNVEV (reference sequence). With 8 bases clipped from V and 9 bases from J, the junction kept 4 bases outside the gene matches. The CDR3 spells CASRDRLSPLHF. The CDR3 nucleotides read TGTGCCAGCCGGGACAGACTTTCACCCCTCCACTTT.

V usage is TRBV29-1 and J usage is TRBJ1-5, with D hard to call. V shed 2 bases and J shed 2 bases, with 19 bases lying between them. Germline CDR1 is SQVTM and CDR2 is ANQGSEA. The length of the CDR3 is 17 residues. CDR3 region: CSVEPAGPRSGNQPQHF. The CDR3 DNA sequence: TGCAGCGTTGAACCCGCTGGGCCACGGTCGGGCAATCAGCCCCAGCATTTT.